This TCR beta chain was sequenced during a study of cytomegalovirus exposure and HLA in healthy donors. Study-level information: There were some 120 million unique TCR beta sequences, drawn from 200 million or so T cells, in an earlier analysis. Study observations and caveats: TCR beta sequences reportedly predicted most subjects' HLA-A and HLA-B alleles accurately.

It was with 60 Vbeta and 13 Jbeta primers that the PCR ran. Only in-frame clones appear in the TCRdb table, and some are missing; sequencing was by immunoSEQ multiplex PCR. The profile shows about 200,000 clones, around 80% of them singletons. The V gene's germline CDR1 is LNHDA and CDR2 SQIVND (reference sequence). V shed 6 bases and J shed 0 bases, with 9 bases lying between them. This CDR3 has 14 amino acids. Remarks on this clone: Its antigen is not identified.

Samples came from healthy bone marrow donors. Sequencing was carried out using PBMCs. The chain carries TRBV19 and TRBJ1-3; D is unclear. This sequence was found in a woman in her forties in good health and CMV-seronegative. The CDR3 reads CASSLPHSGNTIYF. The DNA of the CDR3 is TGTGCCAGTAGCCTACCTCACTCTGGAAACACCATATATTTT.